This T cell receptor (beta chain) came from a study of blood T cell repertoires in COVID-19. Trimming at V came to 0 bases and at J to 3 bases, leaving 3 bases not matched to a gene. The CDR3 covers 16 residues. Germline V gene lookup returns CDR1 MGHRA and CDR2 YSYEKL. Profiling relied on immunoSEQ multiplex PCR, and the TCRdb table lists in-frame clones only, not all of them. The data hold approximately 150,000 clones, with around 84% observed a single time. Source material: peripheral blood. The receptor was isolated from a woman between 45 and 65 years old with COVID-19, enrolled during active disease. The rearrangement links TRBV4-1 to TRBJ2-1; 9 bases agree with TRBD2. The CDR3 loop is CASSQELAGYYNEQFF. The DNA for the CDR3 is TGCGCCAGCAGCCAAGAACTAGCGGGCTACTACAATGAGCAGTTCTTC.